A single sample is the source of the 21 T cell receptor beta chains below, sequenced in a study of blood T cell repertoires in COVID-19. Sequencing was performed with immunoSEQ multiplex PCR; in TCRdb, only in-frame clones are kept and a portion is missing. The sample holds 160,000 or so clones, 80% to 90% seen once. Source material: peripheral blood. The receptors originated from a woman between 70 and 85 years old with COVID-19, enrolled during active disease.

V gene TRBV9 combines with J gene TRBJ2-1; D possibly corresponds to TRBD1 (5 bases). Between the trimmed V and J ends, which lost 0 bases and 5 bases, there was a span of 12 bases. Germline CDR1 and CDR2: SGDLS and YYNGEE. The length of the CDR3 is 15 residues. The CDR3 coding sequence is TGTGCCAGCAGCGTAGCTGCCAGGGCCGACAATGAGCAGTTCTTC. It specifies CASSVAARADNEQFF.

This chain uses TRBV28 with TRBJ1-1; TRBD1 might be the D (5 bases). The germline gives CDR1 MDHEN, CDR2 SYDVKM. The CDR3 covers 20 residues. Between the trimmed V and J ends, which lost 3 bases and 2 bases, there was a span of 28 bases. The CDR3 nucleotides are TGTGCCAGCAGTTTTTTTCCATGGAAGAGGTTGGGGGAGGTAAACACTGAAGCTTTCTTT. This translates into CASSFFPWKRLGEVNTEAFF.

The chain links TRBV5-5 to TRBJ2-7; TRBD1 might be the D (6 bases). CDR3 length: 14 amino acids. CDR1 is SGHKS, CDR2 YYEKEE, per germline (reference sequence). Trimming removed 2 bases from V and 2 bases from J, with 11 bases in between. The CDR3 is CASSFRQATYEQYF. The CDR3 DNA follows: TGTGCCAGCAGCTTTAGACAGGCTACCTACGAGCAGTACTTC.

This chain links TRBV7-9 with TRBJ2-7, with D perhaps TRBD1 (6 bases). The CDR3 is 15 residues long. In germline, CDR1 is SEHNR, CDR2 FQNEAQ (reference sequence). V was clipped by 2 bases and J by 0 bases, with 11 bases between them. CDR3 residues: CASSLQGQSSYEQYF. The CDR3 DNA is TGTGCCAGCAGCTTACAAGGACAGTCCTCCTACGAGCAGTACTTC.

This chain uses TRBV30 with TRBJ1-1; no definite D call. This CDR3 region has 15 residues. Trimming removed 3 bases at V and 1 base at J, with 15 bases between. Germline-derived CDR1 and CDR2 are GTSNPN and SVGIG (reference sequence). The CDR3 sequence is CAWSTMAPQNTEAFF. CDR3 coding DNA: TGTGCCTGGAGCACTATGGCCCCTCAGAACACTGAAGCTTTCTTT.

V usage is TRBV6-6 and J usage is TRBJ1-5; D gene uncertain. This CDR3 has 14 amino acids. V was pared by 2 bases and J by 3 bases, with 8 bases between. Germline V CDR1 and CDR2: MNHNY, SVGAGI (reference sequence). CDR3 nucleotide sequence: TGTGCCAGCAGTTACCCTCAGGTCAATCAGCCCCAGCATTTT. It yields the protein CASSYPQVNQPQHF.

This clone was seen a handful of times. CDR3 protein: CASSDLQGDGYTF. CDR3 nucleotide sequence: TGTGCCAGCAGTGATTTACAGGGGGATGGCTACACCTTC. This chain uses TRBV25-1 with TRBJ1-2; 8 bases are shared with TRBD1. In germline, CDR1 is MGHDK, CDR2 SYGVNS. The CDR3 sequence is 13 residues long. The V gene end was trimmed by 3 bases and the J gene end by 6 bases; junction bases not matched to a gene: 3.

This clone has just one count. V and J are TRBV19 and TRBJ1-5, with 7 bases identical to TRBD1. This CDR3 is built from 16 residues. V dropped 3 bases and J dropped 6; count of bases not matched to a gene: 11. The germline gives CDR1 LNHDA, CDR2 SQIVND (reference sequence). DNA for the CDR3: TGTGCCAGTAGTATCTCCAACAGGGGCGAAAGTCAGCCCCAGCATTTT. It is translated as CASSISNRGESQPQHF.

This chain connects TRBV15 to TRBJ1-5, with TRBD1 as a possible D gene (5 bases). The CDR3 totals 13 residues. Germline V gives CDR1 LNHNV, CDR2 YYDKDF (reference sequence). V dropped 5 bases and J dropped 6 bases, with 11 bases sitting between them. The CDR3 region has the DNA TGTGCCACCAGCGGCCCCGGGGGTCAGCCCCAGCATTTT. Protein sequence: CATSGPGGQPQHF.

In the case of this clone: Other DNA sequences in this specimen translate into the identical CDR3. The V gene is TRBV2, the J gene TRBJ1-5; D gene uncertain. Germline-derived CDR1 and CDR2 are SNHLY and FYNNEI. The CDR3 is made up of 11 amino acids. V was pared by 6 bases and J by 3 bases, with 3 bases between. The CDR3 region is CASSLNQPQHF. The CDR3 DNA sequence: TGTGCCAGCAGCCTCAATCAGCCCCAGCATTTT. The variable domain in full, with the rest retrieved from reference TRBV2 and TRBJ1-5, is EPEVTQTPSHQVTQMGQEVILRCVPISNHLYFYWYRQILGQKVEFLVSFYNNEISEKSEIFDDQFSVERPDGSNFTLKIRSTKLEDSAMYFCASSLNQPQHFGDGTRLSIL.

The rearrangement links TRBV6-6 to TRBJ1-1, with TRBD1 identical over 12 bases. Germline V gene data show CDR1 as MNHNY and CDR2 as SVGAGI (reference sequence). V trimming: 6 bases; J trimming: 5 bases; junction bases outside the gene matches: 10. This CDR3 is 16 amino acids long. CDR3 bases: TGTGCCAGCAGAACGTGGGGACAGGGGGCGGGTACTGAAGCTTTCTTT. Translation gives CASRTWGQGAGTEAFF.

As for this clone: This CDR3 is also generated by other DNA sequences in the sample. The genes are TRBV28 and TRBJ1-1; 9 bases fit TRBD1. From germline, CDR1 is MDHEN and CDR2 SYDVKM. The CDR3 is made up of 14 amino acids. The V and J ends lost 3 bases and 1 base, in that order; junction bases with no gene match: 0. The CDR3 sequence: CASSLGQGNTEAFF. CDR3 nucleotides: TGTGCCAGCAGTTTGGGACAGGGGAACACTGAAGCTTTCTTT.

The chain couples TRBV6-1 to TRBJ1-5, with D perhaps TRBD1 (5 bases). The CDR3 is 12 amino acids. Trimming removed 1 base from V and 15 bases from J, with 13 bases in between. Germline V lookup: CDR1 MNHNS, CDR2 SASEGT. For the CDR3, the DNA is TGTGCCAGCAGTGAAGATGGGGCTACCCGGCATTTT. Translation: CASSEDGATRHF.

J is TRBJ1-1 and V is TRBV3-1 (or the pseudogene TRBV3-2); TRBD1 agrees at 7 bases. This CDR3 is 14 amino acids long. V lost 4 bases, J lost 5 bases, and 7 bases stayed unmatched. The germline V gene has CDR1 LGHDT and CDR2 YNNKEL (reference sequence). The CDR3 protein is CASSPTGSGTEAFF. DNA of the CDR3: TGTGCCAGCAGCCCGACAGGGTCCGGGACTGAAGCTTTCTTT.

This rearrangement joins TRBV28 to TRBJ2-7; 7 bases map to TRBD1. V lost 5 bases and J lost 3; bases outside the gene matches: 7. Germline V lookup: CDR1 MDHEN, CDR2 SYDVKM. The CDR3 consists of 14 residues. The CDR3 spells CASSLTGTDYEQYF. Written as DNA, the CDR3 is TGTGCCAGCAGTCTCACCGGGACAGACTACGAGCAGTACTTC.

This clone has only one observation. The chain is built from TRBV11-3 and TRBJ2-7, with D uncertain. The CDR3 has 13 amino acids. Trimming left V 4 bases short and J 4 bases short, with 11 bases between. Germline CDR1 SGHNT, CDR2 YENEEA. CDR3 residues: CASSSGDGYEQYF. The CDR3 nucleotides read TGTGCCAGCAGCTCCGGAGACGGATACGAGCAGTACTTC.

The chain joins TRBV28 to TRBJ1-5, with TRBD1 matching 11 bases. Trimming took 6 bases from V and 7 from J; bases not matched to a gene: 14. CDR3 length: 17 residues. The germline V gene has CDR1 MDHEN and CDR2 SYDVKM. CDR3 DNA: TGTGCCAGCAGCCCACCCGGGACAGGGGGATTTCGGCAGCCCCAGCATTTT. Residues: CASSPPGTGGFRQPQHF.

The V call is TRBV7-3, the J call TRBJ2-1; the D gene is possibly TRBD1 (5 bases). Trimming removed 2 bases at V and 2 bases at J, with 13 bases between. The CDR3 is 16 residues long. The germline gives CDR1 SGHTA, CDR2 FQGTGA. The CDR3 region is CASSLSAGNTYNEQFF. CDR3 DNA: TGTGCCAGCAGCTTATCGGCAGGGAATACCTACAATGAGCAGTTCTTC.

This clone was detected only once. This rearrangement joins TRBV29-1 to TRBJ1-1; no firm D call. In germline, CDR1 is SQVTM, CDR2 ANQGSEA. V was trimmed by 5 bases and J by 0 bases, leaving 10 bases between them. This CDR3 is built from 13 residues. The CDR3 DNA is TGCAGCGTTCAACCGGGGATGAACACTGAAGCTTTCTTT. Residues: CSVQPGMNTEAFF. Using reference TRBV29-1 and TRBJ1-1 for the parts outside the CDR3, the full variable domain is SAVISQKPSRDICQRGTSLTIQCQVDSQVTMMFWYRQQPGQSLTLIATANQGSEATYESGFVIDKFPISRPNLTFSTLTVSNMSPEDSSIYLCSVQPGMNTEAFFGQGTRLTVV.

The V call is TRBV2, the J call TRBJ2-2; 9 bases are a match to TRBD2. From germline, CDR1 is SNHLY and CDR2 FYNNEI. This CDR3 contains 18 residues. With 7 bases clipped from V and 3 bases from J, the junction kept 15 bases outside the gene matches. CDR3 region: CASNPRRRSGGYTGELFF. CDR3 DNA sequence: TGTGCCAGCAACCCCAGAAGAAGGAGCGGGGGGTACACCGGGGAGCTGTTTTTT. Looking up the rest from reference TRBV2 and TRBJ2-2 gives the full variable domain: EPEVTQTPSHQVTQMGQEVILRCVPISNHLYFYWYRQILGQKVEFLVSFYNNEISEKSEIFDDQFSVERPDGSNFTLKIRSTKLEDSAMYFCASNPRRRSGGYTGELFFGEGSRLTVL.

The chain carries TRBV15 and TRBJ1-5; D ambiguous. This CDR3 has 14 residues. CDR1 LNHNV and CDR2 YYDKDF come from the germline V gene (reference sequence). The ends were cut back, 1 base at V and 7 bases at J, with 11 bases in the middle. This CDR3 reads CATSRVRRGQPQHF. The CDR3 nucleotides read TGTGCCACCAGCAGAGTCCGCCGAGGGCAGCCCCAGCATTTT. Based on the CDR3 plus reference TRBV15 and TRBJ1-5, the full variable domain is DAMVIQNPRYQVTQFGKPVTLSCSQTLNHNVMYWYQQKSSQAPKLLFHYYDKDFNNEADTPDNFQSRRPNTSFCFLDIRSPGLGDTAMYLCATSRVRRGQPQHFGDGTRLSIL.